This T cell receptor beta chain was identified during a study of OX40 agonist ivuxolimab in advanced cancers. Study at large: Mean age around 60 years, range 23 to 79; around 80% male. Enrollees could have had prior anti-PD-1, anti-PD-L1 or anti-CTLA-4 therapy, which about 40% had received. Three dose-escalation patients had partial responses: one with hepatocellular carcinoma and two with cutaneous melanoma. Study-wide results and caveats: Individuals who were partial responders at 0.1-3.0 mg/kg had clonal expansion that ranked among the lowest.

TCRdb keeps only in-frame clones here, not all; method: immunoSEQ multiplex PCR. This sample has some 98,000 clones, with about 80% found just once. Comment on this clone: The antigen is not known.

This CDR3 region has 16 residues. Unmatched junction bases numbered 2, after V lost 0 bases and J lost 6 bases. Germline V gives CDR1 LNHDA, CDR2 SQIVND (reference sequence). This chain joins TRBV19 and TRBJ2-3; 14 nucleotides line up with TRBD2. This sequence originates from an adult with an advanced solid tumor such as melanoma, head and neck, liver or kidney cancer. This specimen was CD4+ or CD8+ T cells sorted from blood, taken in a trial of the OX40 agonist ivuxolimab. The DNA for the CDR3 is TGTGCCAGTAGTATAGAGGGACTAGCGGGAGTTGATACGCAGTATTTT. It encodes CASSIEGLAGVDTQYF.